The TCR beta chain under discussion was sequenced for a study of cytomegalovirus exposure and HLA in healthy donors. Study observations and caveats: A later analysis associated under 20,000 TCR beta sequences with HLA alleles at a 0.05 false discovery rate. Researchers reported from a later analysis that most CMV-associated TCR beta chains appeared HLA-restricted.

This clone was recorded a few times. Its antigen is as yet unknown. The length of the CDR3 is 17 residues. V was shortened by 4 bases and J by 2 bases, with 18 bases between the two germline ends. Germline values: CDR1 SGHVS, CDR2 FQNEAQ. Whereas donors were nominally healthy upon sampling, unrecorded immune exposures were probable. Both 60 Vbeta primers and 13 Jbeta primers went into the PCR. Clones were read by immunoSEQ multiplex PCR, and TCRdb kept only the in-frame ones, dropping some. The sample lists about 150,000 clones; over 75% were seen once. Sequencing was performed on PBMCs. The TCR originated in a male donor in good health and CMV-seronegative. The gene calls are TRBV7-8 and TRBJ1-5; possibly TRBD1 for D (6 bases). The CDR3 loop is CASSSFRIPGGNQPQHF. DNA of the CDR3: TGTGCCAGCAGCTCTTTCAGGATTCCAGGGGGCAATCAGCCCCAGCATTTT. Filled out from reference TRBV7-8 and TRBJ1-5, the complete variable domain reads GAGVSQSPRYKVAKRGQDVALRCDPISGHVSLFWYQQALGQGPEFLTYFQNEAQLDKSGLPSDRFFAERPEGSVSTLKIQRTQQEDSAVYLCASSSFRIPGGNQPQHFGDGTRLSIL.